This T cell receptor beta chain was observed in a study of shared clonotypes between healthy human individuals. The method was immunoSEQ multiplex PCR; TCRdb's version includes in-frame clones alone and lacks a portion of them. The data hold about 2.3 million clones, with 80% to 95% observed a single time. This clone has a single count. Trimming took off 3 bases at V and 4 bases at J, with 11 bases between the two ends. CDR3 length equals 14 residues. CDR1 MGHDK and CDR2 SYGVNS come from the germline V gene. Sequenced input: naive CD4+ T cells from PBMCs. Subset noted: CD45RA+ positively selected. V usage is TRBV25-1 and J usage is TRBJ2-3; D is tentatively TRBD1 or TRBD2 (5 bases each). The source of this sequence is a man aged 18 to 35 in good health. Some clones in this sample may be carry-over from other donors' samples. CDR3 loop: CASSDPRGPDTQYF. Here the CDR3 DNA reads TGTGCCAGCAGTGACCCCCGGGGCCCAGATACGCAGTATTTT.